Here is one T cell receptor beta chain with its context. The data belong to a study of cytomegalovirus exposure and HLA in healthy donors. Germline CDR1 LNHNV, CDR2 YYDKDF (reference sequence). This CDR3 has 15 amino acids. V dropped 0 bases and J dropped 1 base, with 9 bases sitting between them. Sequencing used immunoSEQ multiplex PCR; TCRdb keeps in-frame clones, though not all of them. The data contain about 160,000 clones, around four fifths of them singletons. Sequencing input: PBMCs. The chain links TRBV15 to TRBJ1-1; D gene unclear. The receptor comes from a man aged 25-45 years in good health and CMV-seropositive. In nucleotides, the CDR3 is TGTGCCACCAGCAGAGATCTGGGCAAGAACACTGAAGCTTTCTTT. Translation gives CATSRDLGKNTEAFF.